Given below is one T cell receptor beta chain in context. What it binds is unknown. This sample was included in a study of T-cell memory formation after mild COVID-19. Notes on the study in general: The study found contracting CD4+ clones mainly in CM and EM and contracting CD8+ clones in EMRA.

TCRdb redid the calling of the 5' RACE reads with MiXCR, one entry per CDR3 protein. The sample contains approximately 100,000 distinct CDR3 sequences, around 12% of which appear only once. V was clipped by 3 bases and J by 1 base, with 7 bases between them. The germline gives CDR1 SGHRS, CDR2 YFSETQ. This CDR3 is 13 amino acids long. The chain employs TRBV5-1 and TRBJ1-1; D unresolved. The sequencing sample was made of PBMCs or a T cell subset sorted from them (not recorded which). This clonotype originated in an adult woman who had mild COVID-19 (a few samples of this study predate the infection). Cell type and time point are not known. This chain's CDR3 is CASSSAENTEAFF. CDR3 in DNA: TGCGCCAGCAGCTCGGCAGAGAACACTGAAGCTTTCTTT.